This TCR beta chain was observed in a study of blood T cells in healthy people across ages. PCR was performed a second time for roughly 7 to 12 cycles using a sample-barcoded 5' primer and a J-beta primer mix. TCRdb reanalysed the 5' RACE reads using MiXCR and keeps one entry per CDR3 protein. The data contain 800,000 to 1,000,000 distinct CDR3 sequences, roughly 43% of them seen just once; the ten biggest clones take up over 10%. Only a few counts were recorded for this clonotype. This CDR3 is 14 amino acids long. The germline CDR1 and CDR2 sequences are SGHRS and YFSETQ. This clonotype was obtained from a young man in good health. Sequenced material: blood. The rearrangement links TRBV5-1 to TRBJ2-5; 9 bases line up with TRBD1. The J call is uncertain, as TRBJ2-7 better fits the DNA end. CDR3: CASSGGQGMHEQYF. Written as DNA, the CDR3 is TGCGCCAGCAGCGGAGGACAGGGGATGCACGAGCAGTACTTC.